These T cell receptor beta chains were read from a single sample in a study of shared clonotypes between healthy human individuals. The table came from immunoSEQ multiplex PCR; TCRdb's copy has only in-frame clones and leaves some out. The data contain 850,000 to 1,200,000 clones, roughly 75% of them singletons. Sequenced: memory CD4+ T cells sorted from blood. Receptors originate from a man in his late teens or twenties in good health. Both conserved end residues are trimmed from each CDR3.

CDR3 protein: ASSPGSDNEKLF
J gene: TRBJ1-4
V gene: TRBV18

CDR3 protein: ASSAGEGYGYT
J gene: TRBJ1-2
V gene: TRBV18

CDR3 protein: ASSLGGGSGNLGYT
J gene: TRBJ1-2
V gene: TRBV5-6

CDR3 protein: ASKIQGPGTDTQY
J gene: TRBJ2-3
V gene: TRBV6-6

CDR3 protein: ASSYPLGANYEQY
J gene: NA
V gene: TRBV6-6

CDR3 protein: ASSVGGFQETQY
J gene: TRBJ2-5
V gene: TRBV9

CDR3 protein: SARPQETQY
J gene: TRBJ2-5
V gene: TRBV20-1

CDR3 protein: ASSLWGTDTQY
J gene: TRBJ2-3
V gene: TRBV11-2

CDR3 protein: SVKASGPYEQY
J gene: TRBJ2-7
V gene: TRBV29-1

CDR3 protein: ASSEALAGGTDTQY
J gene: TRBJ2-3
V gene: TRBV2

CDR3 protein: ASSPSTGSYEQY
J gene: TRBJ2-7
V gene: TRBV18

CDR3 protein: ASSRGRSNQPQH
J gene: TRBJ1-5
V gene: TRBV6-5

CDR3 protein: ASSWMHSGGYEQY
J gene: TRBJ2-7
V gene: TRBV11-3

CDR3 protein: ASSGTALADTQY
J gene: TRBJ2-3
V gene: TRBV6-5

CDR3 protein: SVRLAHEQF
J gene: TRBJ2-1
V gene: TRBV20-1

CDR3 protein: ASSLVGLAEKDTQY
J gene: TRBJ2-3
V gene: TRBV7-2

CDR3 protein: ASSLGQLEGETQY
J gene: TRBJ2-5
V gene: TRBV5-6

CDR3 protein: ASSPSQGKVAF
J gene: TRBJ1-1
V gene: TRBV18

CDR3 protein: ASSRQGSTDTQY
J gene: TRBJ2-3
V gene: TRBV4-1

CDR3 protein: ASSLAGGRQETQY
J gene: TRBJ2-5
V gene: TRBV11-2

CDR3 protein: ASSFPGGGEKLF
J gene: TRBJ1-4
V gene: TRBV5-4